This T cell receptor (beta chain) was observed in a study of cytomegalovirus exposure and HLA in healthy donors. Study-level background: In a later analysis, the 100 to 150 validation repertoires were reported to have used the same platform as the 600 to 700 first-cohort repertoires.

Findings of the study overall: The study flagged about 160 TCR beta chains as cytomegalovirus-associated. Rarity marked most TCR sequences, yet some public TCRs occurred in many donors. In vitro data verified a few CMV-associated chains as specific for CMV antigens.

The CDR3 has 14 amino acids. Trimming took off 0 bases at V and 9 bases at J, with 14 bases between the two ends. Per the germline V gene, CDR1 is SGHNT and CDR2 is YYREEE (reference sequence). Data came from immunoSEQ multiplex PCR; TCRdb stores just in-frame clones and leaves some out. The repertoire holds approximately 220,000 clones, about 93% seen once, with 0.8% to 1.2% in the top ten. For this clone: The antigen is not known.

The V call is TRBV5-4, the J call TRBJ2-3; maybe TRBD1 (6 bases). The sequence derives from a woman between 18 and 29 years old in good health and CMV-seronegative. Specimen: PBMCs. The CDR3 loop is CASSLGGPEQTQYF. DNA of the CDR3: TGTGCCAGCAGCTTGGGGGGGCCGGAGCAAACGCAGTATTTT.